The 5 T cell receptor beta chains below come from one sample, sequenced in a study of T cells in women clearing cervical HPV infection. This table comes from immunoSEQ multiplex PCR, and its TCRdb copy is limited to in-frame clones, with some not included. Its listing shows approximately 40,000 clones. The sequencing sample was made of blood buffy coat. The receptors originated from a woman between 18 and 70 years old with a cervical HPV16 infection that either progressed to CIN3+ or cleared (not recorded which).

As to this clone: The read ends 3 residues early relative to the CDR3; the germline J gene fills the gap. The V and J genes are TRBV29-1 and TRBJ2-1; D remains ambiguous. V dropped 5 bases and J dropped 2 bases, with 13 bases sitting between them. CDR1 SQVTM and CDR2 ANQGSEA come from the germline V gene. The CDR3 is 14 amino acids. The covered CDR3 bases are TGCAGCGTTATCCTCCAGCGAGCCTACAATGAG. Its protein product is CSVILQRAYNE. The complete CDR3 sequence is CSVILQRAYNEQFF.

A remark on this clone: At one end the junction does not follow the germline gene, possibly because of a read error. The read stops 3 residues short of the end of the CDR3; the missing end is completed from the germline J gene. This sequence joins TRBV11-2 and TRBJ2-5; D is unresolved. The length of the CDR3 is 14 residues. From germline, CDR1 is SGHAT and CDR2 FQNNGV. The CDR3 bases that were read are TGTGCCAGCAGCTTAGCCAAGACTCAAGGGACC. This sequence encodes CASSLAKTQGT. The entire CDR3 is CASSLAKTQGTQYF.

A note on this clone: The CDR3 end falls 3 residues outside the read, so it is completed with the germline J gene. This chain joins TRBV5-1 and TRBJ2-3; the D gene is possibly TRBD2 (7 bases). The CDR3 consists of 15 residues. V gave up 4 bases and J gave up 1 base, with 13 bases separating them. The germline V gene encodes CDR1 SGHRS and CDR2 YFSETQ. CDR3 residues: CASSPTGGRTDTQYF. The DNA read from the CDR3 is TGCGCCAGCAGCCCCACGGGGGGCCGCACAGATACG.

On this clone itself: The CDR3 end lies 3 residues beyond the end of the read and is filled in from the germline J gene. The V call is TRBV4-1, the J call TRBJ2-7; D is possibly TRBD1 (6 bases). This CDR3 is 14 amino acids long. V lost 6 bases, J lost 2 bases, and 14 bases lay in between. Germline CDR1 and CDR2: MGHRA and YSYEKL. Incomplete CDR3 DNA: TGCGCCAGCAGTACGCCGGGACAAACCTACGAG. It is translated as CASSTPGQTYE. The complete CDR3 sequence is CASSTPGQTYEQYF.

As for this clone: The CDR3 is cut off 3 residues early in the read; its end comes from the germline J gene. The rearrangement uses TRBV7-6 and TRBJ1-1, with TRBD1 as a possible D gene (5 bases). This CDR3 spans 13 amino acids. In germline, CDR1 is SGHVS, CDR2 FNYEAQ. The sequenced part of the CDR3 DNA is TGTGCCAGCAGCTTAGGACAGTATGAAGAA. This codes for CASSLGQYEE. The CDR3 as a whole reads CASSLGQYEEAFF. The whole variable domain, remainder taken from reference TRBV7-6 and TRBJ1-1, is GAGVSQSPRYKVTKRGQDVALRCDPISGHVSLYWYRQALGQGPEFLTYFNYEAQQDKSGLPNDRFSAERPEGSISTLTIQRTEQRDSAMYRCASSLGQYEEAFFGQGTRLTVV.